One and the same sample provided the 17 T cell receptor beta chains below, sequenced in a study of cytomegalovirus exposure and HLA in healthy donors. Amplification used 60 Vbeta primers and 13 Jbeta primers. Some clones are missing from TCRdb's copy, which holds only in-frame ones; the method was immunoSEQ multiplex PCR. The sample comprises 120,000 to 150,000 clones, 73% of which are singletons, and 13% to 15% rests with the top ten. Sequences were obtained from PBMCs. Every receptor here comes from a human donor in good health.

This sequence joins TRBV5-4 and TRBJ1-2; TRBD1 might be the D (6 bases). The length of the CDR3 is 13 residues. The germline CDR1 and CDR2 sequences are SGHNT and YYREEE (reference sequence). V dropped 5 bases and J dropped 8 bases, with 16 bases sitting between them. CDR3 DNA: TGTGCCAGCAGACCACCAGGGGTGGAAGGCTACACCTTC. Residues: CASRPPGVEGYTF.

The chain combines TRBV10-2 with TRBJ1-5, with no clear D. Germline V gene data show CDR1 as WSHSY and CDR2 as SAAADI. Trimming took 4 bases from V and 0 from J, leaving 7 bases between them. The CDR3 loop spans 14 amino acids. Here the CDR3 reads CASSGGYSNQPQHF. The CDR3 DNA reads as TGCGCCAGCAGTGGCGGATATAGCAATCAGCCCCAGCATTTT.

CDR3 DNA: TGTGCCAGCAGCACCGGACTAGCGTGGACCGGGGAGCTGTTTTTT. It encodes CASSTGLAWTGELFF. The chain carries TRBV7-3 and TRBJ2-2; 9 bases are shared with TRBD2. The CDR3 loop spans 15 amino acids. With 5 bases clipped from V and 5 bases from J, the junction kept 6 bases outside the gene matches. Germline-derived CDR1 and CDR2 are SGHTA and FQGTGA.

CDR3 amino acids: CASSPWDRAKETQYF. For the CDR3, the DNA is TGTGCCAGCAGTCCTTGGGACAGGGCGAAAGAGACCCAGTACTTC. The V and J genes are TRBV28 and TRBJ2-5, with TRBD1 matching 9 bases. The CDR3 spans 15 residues. Germline CDR1 reads MDHEN; CDR2 reads SYDVKM. V was clipped by 5 bases and J by 3 bases; unmatched bases: 7.

The rearrangement uses TRBV19 and TRBJ2-1; D is unresolved. V gave up 2 bases and J gave up 6 bases, with 8 bases separating them. This CDR3 region has 13 residues. Per germline, CDR1 LNHDA and CDR2 SQIVND (reference sequence). In nucleotides, the CDR3 is TGTGCCAGTAGTATATCGGTAAGCAATGAGCAGTTCTTC. Translating it yields CASSISVSNEQFF.

This clone was picked up a small number of times. V gene TRBV2 combines with J gene TRBJ1-5; no reliable D call. Germline V CDR1 and CDR2: SNHLY, FYNNEI. The CDR3 is 11 residues long. Trimming took off 6 bases at V and 6 bases at J, with 6 bases between the two ends. DNA for the CDR3: TGTGCCAGCAGGGTGGCTCAGCCCCAGCATTTT. This encodes CASRVAQPQHF.

CDR3 DNA: TGTGCCAGCAGCTCACCGGGACTAGCGGGAGTTTATTACGAGCAGTACTTC. It encodes CASSSPGLAGVYYEQYF. The chain couples TRBV7-6 to TRBJ2-7; 14 bases are shared with TRBD2. Per germline, CDR1 SGHVS and CDR2 FNYEAQ. This CDR3 contains 17 residues. V lost 4 bases and J lost 4; bases outside the gene matches: 9.

J is TRBJ2-5 and V is TRBV7-6; 7 bases align to TRBD1. The CDR3 runs to 14 residues. Trimming took 2 bases from V and 4 from J; bases not matched to a gene: 4. Per the germline V gene, CDR1 is SGHVS and CDR2 is FNYEAQ. The CDR3 is CASSLSSGGETQYF. In DNA, the CDR3 is TGTGCCAGCAGCTTATCGTCAGGGGGAGAGACCCAGTACTTC.

This clone has only a few counts. V usage is TRBV5-4 and J usage is TRBJ2-7; possible D gene TRBD2, 5 bases. Germline lookup yields CDR1 SGHNT and CDR2 YYREEE (reference sequence). The V and J ends lost 4 bases and 7 bases respectively, with 9 bases between them. The CDR3 covers 11 residues. CDR3 sequence reads: CASSTRGEQYF. As DNA, the CDR3 is TGTGCCAGCAGCACACGAGGGGAGCAGTACTTC.

The V and J genes are TRBV15 and TRBJ2-1; 8 bases fit TRBD1. This CDR3 contains 17 residues. The germline V gene encodes CDR1 LNHNV and CDR2 YYDKDF (reference sequence). Unmatched junction bases numbered 10, after V lost 0 bases and J lost 6 bases. CDR3 protein: CATSRDPSSGGRNEQFF. The CDR3 nucleotides read TGTGCCACCAGCAGAGATCCCTCGTCAGGGGGCCGCAATGAGCAGTTCTTC.

The V and J genes are TRBV4-1 and TRBJ1-3; unclear D gene. Looked up from germline, CDR1 is MGHRA and CDR2 is YSYEKL. Trimming cost V 2 bases and J 1 base, with 6 bases left between them. CDR3 length equals 14 residues. For the CDR3, the DNA is TGCGCCAGCAGCCAACCTAGTTCTGGAAACACCATATATTTT. It translates to CASSQPSSGNTIYF.

V gene TRBV2 combines with J gene TRBJ2-2, with 12 bases fitting TRBD2. After removal of 10 bases from V and 6 bases from J, the junction contained 3 bases not matched to a gene. Per the germline V gene, CDR1 is SNHLY and CDR2 is FYNNEI. This CDR3 has 13 residues. Here the CDR3 reads CATGLAGPGELFF. As DNA, the CDR3 is TGTGCCACAGGACTAGCGGGGCCCGGGGAGCTGTTTTTT.

This clone has only a few counts. J is TRBJ1-1 and V is TRBV6-4, with 8 bases fitting TRBD1. The V and J ends lost 6 bases and 3 bases, in that order; junction bases with no gene match: 6. The CDR3 has 14 residues. Per the germline V gene, CDR1 is MRHNA and CDR2 is SNTAGT. The CDR3 loop is CASRDRGRHTEAFF. In DNA form, the CDR3 reads TGTGCCAGCAGAGACAGGGGCCGACACACTGAAGCTTTCTTT.

This clone was observed a handful of times. The rearrangement joins TRBV5-5 to TRBJ1-2, with TRBD1 matching 9 bases. This CDR3 contains 18 residues. J gave up 1 base and V 4 bases, and 14 bases lay outside the gene matches. Germline loops: CDR1 SGHKS, CDR2 YYEKEE (reference sequence). The CDR3 bases are TGTGCCAGCAGCCGAAGGGGACAGGGATCGCTAAATAACTATGGCTACACCTTC. Amino acid sequence: CASSRRGQGSLNNYGYTF.

This clone was found once. The chain recombines TRBV5-1 with TRBJ2-2, with a tentative D call TRBD1 (5 bases). CDR3 length: 16 residues. Per germline, CDR1 SGHRS and CDR2 YFSETQ. Trimming shortened V by 4 bases and J by 5 bases, and 18 bases separated the two germline ends. Here the CDR3 DNA reads TGCGCCAGCAGCCCGTCCGGACAACCCGGAACCGGGGAGCTGTTTTTT. This gives the protein CASSPSGQPGTGELFF.

The chain is built from TRBV10-2 and TRBJ1-2, with unresolved D. Germline V lookup: CDR1 WSHSY, CDR2 SAAADI. Deletions cut 8 bases from V and 4 bases from J, with 20 bases between. This CDR3 spans 15 amino acids. CDR3 nucleotide sequence: TGCGCCAGCTCGTTCGCAGCGAACGTACTCTATGGCTACACCTTC. It specifies CASSFAANVLYGYTF.

A single count supports this clone. The V and J genes are TRBV6-1 and TRBJ2-7; TRBD1 aligns across 9 bases. Germline V gives CDR1 MNHNS, CDR2 SASEGT. With 8 bases clipped from V and 3 bases from J, the junction kept 5 bases outside the gene matches. The CDR3 contains 13 residues. The CDR3 sequence: CASRQGGFYEQYF. CDR3 nucleotides: TGTGCCAGCCGACAGGGGGGGTTCTACGAGCAGTACTTC.